These 27 T cell receptor beta chains were all obtained from the same sample, sequenced in a study of human T cells and chemical hapten exposure. MiXCR, run by TCRdb on the RACE reads, gives a single entry per CDR3 protein. The table includes 380,000 or so distinct CDR3 sequences, nearly 5% detected once. Indicated time point: patch test 1, 2 weeks after DPC sensitization. Regarding treatment: therapeutic diphenylcyclopropenone sensitization with weekly scalp DPC. The sample consisted of whole blood, taken in connection with sensitization to the hapten diphenylcyclopropenone (DPC). These receptors came from a woman aged 45-60 years with alopecia areata. Some clones in this sample may be carry-over from other donors' samples.

There are many counts of this clonotype. The chain uses TRBV7-9 and TRBJ2-3; a weak D match, TRBD1 (5 bases). CDR1 is SEHNR and CDR2 is FQNEAQ in the germline V gene (reference sequence). This CDR3 is 15 amino acids long. V shed 3 bases and J shed 0 bases, with 10 bases lying between them. Here the CDR3 reads CASSFKKGSTDTQYF. The CDR3 nucleotides are TGTGCCAGCAGCTTTAAAAAGGGGAGCACAGATACGCAGTATTTT.

This clonotype showed up many times. The genes are TRBV24-1 and TRBJ1-2, with D uncertain. CDR1 and CDR2 from the germline V gene are KGHDR and SFDVKD. The CDR3 extends over 14 amino acids. Trimming took 4 bases from V and 1 from J, leaving 9 bases between them. The CDR3 DNA reads TGTGCCACCAGTGACCCCCCCCGTAACTATGGCTACACCTTC. Its translation: CATSDPPRNYGYTF.

This clonotype was recorded many times. The chain links TRBV18 to TRBJ1-5; 7 bases fit TRBD1. The CDR3 sequence is 14 residues long. CDR1 and CDR2 (germline): KGHSH, LQKENI. V trimming: 6 bases; J trimming: 7 bases; junction bases outside the gene matches: 9. The CDR3: CASSLYRGGQPQHF. CDR3 nucleotides: TGTGCCAGCTCTCTTTACAGGGGCGGGCAGCCCCAGCATTTT.

This clonotype has a handful of counts. The genes are TRBV3-1 and TRBJ2-2, with TRBD1 matching 8 bases. The V segment lost 4 bases and the J segment 3 bases; nucleotides outside the gene matches: 4. CDR1 and CDR2 from the germline V gene are LGHDT and YNNKEL (reference sequence). The CDR3 length is 15 residues. CDR3 region: CASSLRQGYTGELFF. CDR3 bases: TGTGCCAGCAGCCTTCGACAGGGGTACACCGGGGAGCTGTTTTTT.

The V gene is TRBV6-2 or TRBV6-3, the J gene TRBJ2-7; D gene uncertain. V lost 7 bases and J 1 base, leaving 14 bases between the germline ends. The germline V gene encodes CDR1 MNHEY and CDR2 SVGEGT. The CDR3 totals 14 residues. DNA for the CDR3: TGTGCCAGCACCTTAACGCCCGGTTCCTACGAGCAGTACTTC. As protein: CASTLTPGSYEQYF.

The V call is TRBV20-1, the J call TRBJ2-7, with D uncertain. V was pared by 5 bases and J by 0 bases, with 11 bases between. Germline CDR1 reads DFQATT; CDR2 reads SNEGSKA (reference sequence). This CDR3 has 13 amino acids. DNA of the CDR3: TGCAGTGCTTCCACTGGGGACTCCTACGAGCAGTACTTC. It yields the protein CSASTGDSYEQYF.

This clonotype was observed many times. The V call is TRBV10-2, the J call TRBJ1-1, with a possible D match to TRBD1 (5 bases). CDR3 length: 16 residues. Germline CDR1 WSHSY, CDR2 SAAADI. The ends were cut back, 0 bases at V and 6 bases at J, with 17 bases in the middle. This CDR3 is CASSESRGVGDSEAFF. The CDR3 DNA is TGCGCCAGCAGTGAGTCTAGAGGGGTAGGAGATTCTGAAGCTTTCTTT.

The rearrangement uses TRBV7-7 and TRBJ2-2; D is ambiguous. Germline CDR1 and CDR2: SSHAT and FNYEAQ (reference sequence). The CDR3 loop spans 15 amino acids. V gave up 4 bases and J gave up 5 bases, with 14 bases separating them. CDR3 region: CASSSAGLGTGELFF. In DNA, the CDR3 is TGTGCCAGCAGCTCTGCCGGGCTGGGGACCGGGGAGCTGTTTTTT.

This CDR3 is CASSQDRSREQYF. DNA of the CDR3: TGTGCCAGCAGCCAAGACCGATCGCGTGAGCAGTACTTC. The V call is TRBV4-2, the J call TRBJ2-7; D is unresolved. The CDR3 is 13 residues long. Per the germline V gene, CDR1 is LGHNA and CDR2 is YNFKEQ. The V gene lost 0 bases and the J gene lost 7 bases, with 10 bases spanning the gap.

This clonotype was seen many times. The V call is TRBV5-6, the J call TRBJ1-2, with 8 bases that match TRBD1. CDR3 length: 14 residues. V shed 3 bases, J shed 3 bases, and the junction held 4 bases outside the gene matches. Germline CDR1 and CDR2: SGHDT and YYEEEE. CDR3: CASSWMTGDYGYTF. For the CDR3, the DNA is TGTGCCAGCAGCTGGATGACAGGGGACTATGGCTACACCTTC.

This clonotype was seen repeatedly, ten times or more. This chain uses TRBV5-6 with TRBJ1-1; D unclear. Trimming removed 6 bases at V and 2 bases at J, with 14 bases between. Germline CDR1 SGHDT, CDR2 YYEEEE. The CDR3 is 14 amino acids. The CDR3 DNA is TGTGCCAGCACCTGGCCGGGCAGAAACACTGAAGCTTTCTTT. Its protein product is CASTWPGRNTEAFF.

This clonotype has ten or more counts. The chain couples TRBV20-1 to TRBJ1-1, with TRBD1 matching 10 bases. The J segment lost 4 bases and the V segment lost 3 bases, leaving 2 bases of the junction unmatched. CDR3 size: 13 residues. CDR1 is DFQATT and CDR2 is SNEGSKA in the germline V gene (reference sequence). CDR3 region: CSARTGGLTEAFF. The CDR3 coding sequence is TGCAGTGCTAGGACAGGGGGCCTCACTGAAGCTTTCTTT.

There are many counts of this clonotype. The chain couples TRBV24-1 to TRBJ1-1; D is possibly TRBD1 (5 bases). CDR3 size: 14 residues. The germline V and J ends were trimmed by 1 base and 5 bases, with 10 bases remaining between them. Looked up from germline, CDR1 is KGHDR and CDR2 is SFDVKD. The CDR3 nucleotides read TGTGCCACCAGTGATTTTGGGGGGGGGACTGAAGCTTTCTTT. Protein product: CATSDFGGGTEAFF.

This clonotype showed up just a few times. The chain uses TRBV28 and TRBJ2-5; TRBD2 might be the D (5 bases). CDR1 MDHEN and CDR2 SYDVKM come from the germline V gene. The CDR3 consists of 13 residues. With 4 bases removed from V and 5 bases from J, the gap between germline ends came to 11 bases. CDR3 sequence: CASSSGRGETQYF. The CDR3 nucleotides read TGTGCCAGCAGTTCCGGTCGAGGGGAGACCCAGTACTTC.

The V call is TRBV13, the J call TRBJ2-5; D may match TRBD1 or TRBD2 (6 bases each). V was cut by 3 bases and J by 13 bases, with 15 bases left in between. CDR1 is PRHDT and CDR2 is FYEKMQ in the germline V gene (reference sequence). The CDR3 length is 12 residues. The CDR3 DNA follows: TGTGCCAGCAGCTTTCAAAGGACAGCGGGGTACTTC. This gives the protein CASSFQRTAGYF.

The CDR3 spells CASARGRSYNEQFF. The CDR3 DNA reads as TGTGCCAGCGCCAGGGGTAGGTCCTACAATGAGCAGTTCTTC. The chain couples TRBV5-6 to TRBJ2-1, with TRBD1 as a possible D gene (6 bases). This CDR3 region has 14 residues. V was trimmed by 7 bases and J by 1 base, leaving 12 bases between them. Per germline, CDR1 SGHDT and CDR2 YYEEEE.

This clonotype appeared many times. This chain links TRBV10-3 with TRBJ1-3; D perhaps matches TRBD1 (6 bases). This CDR3 spans 13 amino acids. CDR1 and CDR2 (germline): ENHRY, SYGVKD. V was trimmed by 10 bases and J by 2 bases, leaving 12 bases between them. Here the CDR3 reads CATETGTGNTIYF. CDR3 bases: TGTGCCACCGAAACAGGGACTGGAAACACCATATATTTT.

A few counts support this clonotype. The V gene is TRBV11-2, the J gene TRBJ1-5; D call uncertain. The CDR3 is 13 amino acids. Trimming stripped 4 bases from V and 7 bases from J, with 11 bases between. Germline-derived CDR1 and CDR2 are SGHAT and FQNNGV. The CDR3 here is CASSSHPPQPQHF. In nucleotides, the CDR3 is TGTGCCAGCAGCTCCCACCCCCCCCAGCCCCAGCATTTT.

This clonotype was counted only a few times. V is TRBV6-1 and J is TRBJ1-4, with 7 positions matching TRBD1. The CDR3 consists of 14 residues. Germline values: CDR1 MNHNS, CDR2 SASEGT. J lost 6 bases, V lost 6 bases, and 7 bases had no gene match. CDR3 loop: CASRPGTAHEKLFF. DNA of the CDR3: TGTGCCAGCAGGCCAGGGACAGCCCATGAAAAACTGTTTTTT.

In DNA, the CDR3 is TGCGCCAGCAGCCAACCCGGCCCAGATACGCAGTATTTT. Its protein product is CASSQPGPDTQYF. The V gene is TRBV4-1, the J gene TRBJ2-3, with unresolved D. The CDR3 extends over 13 amino acids. V was cut by 2 bases and J by 4 bases, with 7 bases left in between. Per the germline V gene, CDR1 is MGHRA and CDR2 is YSYEKL.

This clonotype occurred many times. The V and J genes are TRBV5-1 and TRBJ1-6, with D possibly TRBD1 on 6 matching bases. There are 14 residues in the CDR3. The V gene lost 6 bases and the J gene lost 6 bases, with 13 bases spanning the gap. Germline loops: CDR1 SGHRS, CDR2 YFSETQ. CDR3 DNA: TGCGCCAGCACCGGGACAACACCTAATTCACCCCTCCACTTT. Its translation: CASTGTTPNSPLHF.

In this sample, this clonotype turned up many times. The V gene is TRBV12-5, the J gene TRBJ2-3, with D perhaps matching TRBD1 or TRBD2 (6 bases each). The V and J ends lost 6 bases and 2 bases respectively, with 12 bases between them. This CDR3 is 14 amino acids long. Germline CDR1 is LGHNT and CDR2 is FRNRAP. Here the CDR3 reads CASGTGALTDTQYF. CDR3 DNA sequence: TGTGCTAGTGGCACGGGGGCCCTCACAGATACGCAGTATTTT.

The J gene is TRBJ1-1, the V gene TRBV12-3 or TRBV12-4; D is ambiguous. This CDR3 contains 14 residues. Trimming removed 5 bases at V and 4 bases at J, with 14 bases between. The DNA of the CDR3 is TGTGCCAGCAGTCCATCGGGAGGACCCACTGAAGCTTTCTTT. This encodes CASSPSGGPTEAFF.

The sample holds a few counts of this clonotype. This chain links TRBV5-6 with TRBJ1-1; tentatively, D is TRBD1 (5 bases). The CDR3 has 15 amino acids. Germline V gene lookup returns CDR1 SGHDT and CDR2 YYEEEE. Trimming pared 3 bases from V and 0 bases from J, leaving 12 bases between. CDR3 amino acids: CASSSLTEMNTEAFF. The CDR3 DNA follows: TGTGCCAGCAGCTCGCTGACAGAAATGAACACTGAAGCTTTCTTT. The whole variable domain, remainder taken from reference TRBV5-6 and TRBJ1-1, is DAGVTQSPTHLIKTRGQQVTLRCSPKSGHDTVSWYQQALGQGPQFIFQYYEEEERQRGNFPDRFSGHQFPNYSSELNVNALLLGDSALYLCASSSLTEMNTEAFFGQGTRLTVV.

This clonotype was seen ten or more times. The chain carries TRBV7-9 and TRBJ1-4; 10 nucleotides line up with TRBD1. The CDR3 extends over 15 amino acids. The V segment lost 4 bases and the J segment 8 bases; nucleotides outside the gene matches: 7. Germline V gene sequence: CDR1 SEHNR, CDR2 FQNEAQ (reference sequence). CDR3: CASSSDRGHLEKLFF. The CDR3 nucleotides are TGTGCCAGCAGCTCAGACAGGGGGCATCTGGAAAAACTGTTTTTT.

The chain couples TRBV20-1 to TRBJ1-5; 7 nucleotides match TRBD1. This CDR3 is built from 14 residues. The germline CDR1 and CDR2 sequences are DFQATT and SNEGSKA (reference sequence). The ends lost 5 bases at V and 5 bases at J; junction bases unmatched: 9. This chain's CDR3 is CSASTGLDDQPQHF. The CDR3 region has the DNA TGCAGTGCTTCGACAGGGTTGGACGATCAGCCCCAGCATTTT.

This clonotype has more than one count but fewer than ten. V gene TRBV4-1 combines with J gene TRBJ2-7, with D perhaps TRBD2 (6 bases). Trimming pared 1 base from V and 7 bases from J, leaving 14 bases between. Germline-derived CDR1 and CDR2 are MGHRA and YSYEKL. The CDR3 is 14 amino acids. CDR3 DNA sequence: TGCGCCAGCAGCCAAGTCCCGGGGGAAAGGGAGCAGTACTTC. This codes for CASSQVPGEREQYF.